This is a list of T cell receptor beta chains from one sample in a study of human T cells and chemical hapten exposure. TCRdb independently ran MiXCR on the RACE reads; one entry per CDR3 protein. The table has under 200,000 distinct CDR3 sequences, roughly 30% seen once. Sample: whole blood, taken in connection with sensitization to the hapten diphenylcyclopropenone (DPC). The source is a woman in her 30s with alopecia areata. Some clones in this sample may be carry-over from other donors' samples. The CDR3 runs from the conserved cysteine through the conserved F or W. The D gene is left open where the match is weak. Size values are once, few and many counts, or a class for expanded clones, and some rows have none.

v_call: TRBV28; d_call: TRBD2; clone_size: NA; j_call: TRBJ2-7; cdr3_aa: CASSPPGLAGFYEQYF; cdr3_nt: TGTGCCAGCAGTCCCCCGGGACTAGCGGGGTTCTACGAGCAGTACTTC
v_call: TRBV11-3; d_call: NA; clone_size: NA; j_call: TRBJ1-2; cdr3_aa: CASSSIQGEANYGYTF; cdr3_nt: TGTGCCAGCAGCTCAATACAGGGTGAGGCTAACTATGGCTACACCTTC
v_call: TRBV28; d_call: NA; clone_size: few; j_call: TRBJ2-7; cdr3_aa: CASSSPNVYEQYF; cdr3_nt: TGTGCCAGCAGTTCCCCTAATGTATACGAGCAGTACTTC
v_call: TRBV4-3; d_call: TRBD1; clone_size: NA; j_call: TRBJ1-6; cdr3_aa: CASSQAIQGPQNSPLHF; cdr3_nt: TGCGCCAGCAGCCAAGCGATACAGGGGCCCCAAAATTCACCCCTCCACTTT
v_call: TRBV5-6; d_call: NA; clone_size: NA; j_call: TRBJ1-5; cdr3_aa: CASSFWGTSHNSNQPQHF; cdr3_nt: TGTGCCAGCAGCTTCTGGGGCACATCCCACAATAGCAATCAGCCCCAGCATTTT
v_call: TRBV10-3; d_call: TRBD2; clone_size: few; j_call: TRBJ2-7; cdr3_aa: CAISSETSGPLGDEQYF; cdr3_nt: TGTGCCATCAGTTCGGAAACTAGCGGCCCCCTTGGGGATGAGCAGTACTTC
v_call: TRBV28; d_call: NA; clone_size: NA; j_call: TRBJ2-2; cdr3_aa: CASTPPTGELFF; cdr3_nt: TGTGCCAGCACCCCACCCACCGGGGAGCTGTTTTTT
v_call: TRBV28; d_call: NA; clone_size: NA; j_call: TRBJ1-1; cdr3_aa: CASSSPQGLGNTEAFF; cdr3_nt: TGTGCCAGCAGTTCCCCCCAAGGGTTAGGCAACACTGAAGCTTTCTTT
v_call: TRBV5-1; d_call: TRBD2; clone_size: NA; j_call: TRBJ2-7; cdr3_aa: CASSRTTSGSYEQYF; cdr3_nt: TGCGCCAGCAGCCGGACGACTAGCGGGAGCTACGAGCAGTACTTC
v_call: TRBV20-1; d_call: TRBD2; clone_size: few; j_call: TRBJ2-7; cdr3_aa: CSATRTSGRSYEQYF; cdr3_nt: TGCAGTGCAACTAGGACTAGCGGGAGGTCCTACGAGCAGTACTTC
v_call: TRBV11-3; d_call: TRBD1; clone_size: NA; j_call: TRBJ1-1; cdr3_aa: CASSLKRAGGTEAFF; cdr3_nt: TGTGCCAGCAGCTTAAAGAGGGCAGGGGGCACTGAAGCTTTCTTT
v_call: TRBV2; d_call: TRBD1; clone_size: few; j_call: TRBJ2-7; cdr3_aa: CASSPRTGISYEQYF; cdr3_nt: TGTGCCAGCAGCCCAAGGACAGGGATATCCTACGAGCAGTACTTC
v_call: TRBV7-9; d_call: NA; clone_size: NA; j_call: TRBJ1-4; cdr3_aa: CASSWDTQLFF; cdr3_nt: TGTGCCAGCAGCTGGGACACACAACTGTTTTTT
v_call: TRBV7-2; d_call: TRBD1; clone_size: NA; j_call: TRBJ2-5; cdr3_aa: CASSLATGTGETQYF; cdr3_nt: TGTGCCAGCAGCTTAGCGACAGGGACGGGGGAGACCCAGTACTTC
v_call: TRBV6-2/TRBV6-3; d_call: NA; clone_size: few; j_call: TRBJ1-5; cdr3_aa: CASSYPRAGPPWQPQHF; cdr3_nt: TGTGCCAGCAGTTACCCCAGGGCAGGACCACCGTGGCAGCCCCAGCATTTT
v_call: TRBV20-1; d_call: TRBD1; clone_size: NA; j_call: TRBJ1-2; cdr3_aa: CSAPQGALSYGYTF; cdr3_nt: TGCAGTGCGCCTCAGGGGGCGCTTAGCTATGGCTACACCTTC
v_call: TRBV10-3; d_call: NA; clone_size: NA; j_call: TRBJ1-6; cdr3_aa: CAISPTNNSPLHF; cdr3_nt: TGTGCCATCAGCCCCACGAATAATTCACCCCTCCACTTT
v_call: TRBV7-8; d_call: NA; clone_size: NA; j_call: TRBJ1-1; cdr3_aa: CASSLVQLMGMNTEAFF; cdr3_nt: TGTGCCAGCAGCTTAGTTCAGTTAATGGGCATGAACACTGAAGCTTTCTTT
v_call: TRBV28; d_call: TRBD1; clone_size: NA; j_call: TRBJ1-3; cdr3_aa: CANTGQGTGNTIYF; cdr3_nt: TGTGCCAACACTGGACAGGGAACGGGAAACACCATATATTTT
v_call: TRBV20-1; d_call: NA; clone_size: few; j_call: TRBJ1-5; cdr3_aa: CSASTGYGQPQHF; cdr3_nt: TGCAGTGCTAGTACCGGATACGGTCAGCCCCAGCATTTT
v_call: TRBV4-1; d_call: NA; clone_size: few; j_call: TRBJ2-7; cdr3_aa: CASSQDLTTRDEQYF; cdr3_nt: TGCGCCAGCAGCCAAGATTTGACTACCCGTGACGAGCAGTACTTC
v_call: TRBV12-3/TRBV12-4; d_call: NA; clone_size: many; j_call: TRBJ2-7; cdr3_aa: CASSYDRYEQYF; cdr3_nt: TGTGCCAGCAGTTACGACAGGTACGAGCAGTACTTC
v_call: TRBV7-3; d_call: NA; clone_size: NA; j_call: TRBJ1-6; cdr3_aa: CASSLNRADLHSPLHF; cdr3_nt: TGTGCCAGCAGCTTAAATCGGGCGGATCTCCATTCACCCCTCCACTTT
v_call: TRBV28; d_call: TRBD2; clone_size: NA; j_call: TRBJ2-1; cdr3_aa: CASSFQRGDYYNEQFF; cdr3_nt: TGTGCCAGCAGTTTTCAGCGGGGGGATTACTACAATGAGCAGTTCTTC
v_call: TRBV28; d_call: NA; clone_size: few; j_call: TRBJ2-7; cdr3_aa: CASSPETGNRFYEQYF; cdr3_nt: TGTGCCAGCAGTCCCGAGACAGGCAACCGTTTTTACGAGCAGTACTTC
v_call: TRBV2; d_call: NA; clone_size: NA; j_call: TRBJ2-7; cdr3_aa: CASSEYVAEGYEQYF; cdr3_nt: TGTGCCAGCAGTGAGTACGTAGCGGAGGGCTACGAGCAGTACTTC
v_call: TRBV20-1; d_call: NA; clone_size: NA; j_call: TRBJ2-1; cdr3_aa: CSAIRDNEQFF; cdr3_nt: TGCAGTGCTATCAGGGACAATGAGCAGTTCTTC
v_call: TRBV4-1; d_call: NA; clone_size: NA; j_call: TRBJ2-1; cdr3_aa: CASSQEWSYNEQFF; cdr3_nt: TGCGCCAGCAGCCAAGAGTGGAGCTACAATGAGCAGTTCTTC
v_call: TRBV20-1; d_call: NA; clone_size: NA; j_call: TRBJ1-1; cdr3_aa: CSAKKLEGAEAFF; cdr3_nt: TGCAGTGCTAAGAAGTTGGAGGGTGCTGAAGCTTTCTTT
v_call: TRBV29-1; d_call: NA; clone_size: NA; j_call: TRBJ1-1; cdr3_aa: CSVGGTPGLGSEAFF; cdr3_nt: TGCAGCGTGGGCGGGACACCGGGTTTAGGGTCTGAAGCTTTCTTT